This T cell receptor (beta chain) was retrieved from a study of T-cell reconstitution after alpha-beta-depleted transplantation in children. Findings and caveats of the study: It was reported that alpha-beta T cells came from several hundred expanded graft clones (about two months after transplant).

The TCRbeta library incorporated unique molecular identifiers. TCRdb re-analysed the PCR reads in MiXCR, keeping a single row per CDR3 protein. The data contain hundreds of thousands of distinct CDR3 sequences, 10% to 15% of them singletons. Trimming removed 3 bases from V and 3 bases from J, with 13 bases in between. The CDR3 runs to 15 residues. Germline V gives CDR1 SGHRS, CDR2 YFSETQ. As to this clonotype: Its cognate antigen is unknown.

This TCR was recovered from a male patient younger than 18 who had a stem cell transplant for acute myeloid leukemia, so the T cells may come from the graft donor. This sample comprised PBMCs, mostly from graft donor cells, obtained 360 days after TCRalphabeta/CD19-depleted stem cell transplant. The V gene is TRBV5-1, the J gene TRBJ1-5, with a tentative D call TRBD1 (6 bases). The DNA for the CDR3 is TGCGCCAGCAGCTCCGCCGGGGGGGCCAATCAGCCCCAGCATTTT. Encoded protein: CASSSAGGANQPQHF. Full variable domain (remainder filled in from reference TRBV5-1 and TRBJ1-5): KAGVTQTPRYLIKTRGQQVTLSCSPISGHRSVSWYQQTPGQGLQFLFEYFSETQRNKGNFPGRFSGRQFSNSRSEMNVSTLELGDSALYLCASSSAGGANQPQHFGDGTRLSIL.